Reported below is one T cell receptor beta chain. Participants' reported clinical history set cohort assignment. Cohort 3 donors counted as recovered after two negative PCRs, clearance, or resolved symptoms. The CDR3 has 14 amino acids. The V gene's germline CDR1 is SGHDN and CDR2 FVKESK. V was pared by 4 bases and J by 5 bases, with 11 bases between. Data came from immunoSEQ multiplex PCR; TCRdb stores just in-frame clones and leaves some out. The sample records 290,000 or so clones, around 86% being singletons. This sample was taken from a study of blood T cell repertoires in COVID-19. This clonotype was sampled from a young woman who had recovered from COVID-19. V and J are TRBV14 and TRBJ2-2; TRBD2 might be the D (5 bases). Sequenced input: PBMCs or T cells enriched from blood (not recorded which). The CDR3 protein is CASSRAWETGELFF. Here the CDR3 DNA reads TGTGCCAGCAGCCGAGCCTGGGAGACCGGGGAGCTGTTTTTT.